These 8 T cell receptor beta chains were all obtained from the same sample, sequenced in a study of blood T cells in healthy people across ages. Alongside a J-beta primer mix, a sample-barcoded 5' primer served in a second PCR lasting about 7 to 12 cycles. MiXCR was run by TCRdb on the 5' RACE reads, yielding one entry per CDR3 protein. The table has roughly 800,000 distinct CDR3 sequences, 20% to 25% seen once. These same data were also listed under a study on T cells of mothers and their children.

Sequencing was performed on blood. These receptors came from a boy aged 5 to 17 in good health.

V gene TRBV28 combines with J gene TRBJ2-5, with a possible D match to TRBD2 (5 bases). The DNA matches TRBJ2-1 better at its end, which makes the J call doubtful. The CDR3 has 15 residues. Germline CDR1 is MDHEN and CDR2 is SYDVKM. For the CDR3, the DNA is TGTGCCAGCAGGCCCCGAGGGTCAATCTACAATGAGCAGTTCTTC. Residues: CASRPRGSIYNEQFF.

This clonotype came up many times. The chain links TRBV12-3 or TRBV12-4 to TRBJ2-7; no reliable D call. This CDR3 comprises 12 residues. Trimming cost V 6 bases and J 2 bases, with 8 bases left between them. CDR3 sequence (DNA): TGTGCCAGCAGCTTCCGCGCCTACGAGCAGTACTTC. This translates into CASSFRAYEQYF.

The chain carries TRBV29-1 and TRBJ2-7, with 10 bases aligning to TRBD2. The CDR3 has 15 residues. The germline V gene encodes CDR1 SQVTM and CDR2 ANQGSEA. Trimming took 1 base from V and 3 from J; bases not matched to a gene: 6. The DNA for the CDR3 is TGCAGCGTTGAAGGGGCTAGCGGGAGACTCTACGAGCAGTACTTC. Translating gives CSVEGASGRLYEQYF.

The rearrangement links TRBV4-2 to TRBJ2-1, with TRBD1 matching over 8 bases. With V trimmed by 3 bases and J by 5 bases, 6 bases remained unmatched. From germline, CDR1 is LGHNA and CDR2 YNFKEQ. The CDR3 has 15 amino acids. The CDR3 nucleotides read TGTGCCAGCAGCCAGCAGGGGGCGGCAGACAATGAGCAGTTCTTC. As protein: CASSQQGAADNEQFF.

This clonotype was seen a few times. This chain links TRBV27 with TRBJ1-1; 7 positions agree with TRBD1. Germline V gene sequence: CDR1 MNHEY, CDR2 SMNVEV (reference sequence). The CDR3 runs to 15 residues. The J segment lost 1 base and the V segment lost 2 bases, leaving 4 bases of the junction unmatched. CDR3 sequence: CASSLGQGGNTEAFF. CDR3 in DNA: TGTGCCAGCAGTTTAGGGCAGGGGGGGAACACTGAAGCTTTCTTT.

The chain employs TRBV14 and TRBJ2-7; D perhaps matches TRBD1 (5 bases). Germline assignment: CDR1 SGHDN and CDR2 FVKESK. With 6 bases removed from V and 0 bases from J, the gap between germline ends came to 18 bases. The CDR3 runs 16 residues. The CDR3 here is CASSQFNWGSSYEQYF. DNA for the CDR3: TGTGCCAGCAGTCAGTTCAACTGGGGCAGCTCCTACGAGCAGTACTTC.

This clonotype turned up a few times. The V gene is TRBV4-2, the J gene TRBJ2-7; a weak D match, TRBD1 (5 bases). CDR1 and CDR2 from the germline V gene are LGHNA and YNFKEQ. This CDR3 has 14 amino acids. V was cut by 5 bases and J by 3 bases, with 14 bases left in between. As DNA, the CDR3 is TGTGCCAGCAGCAGGGGTCCCTCGGGCTACGAGCAGTACTTC. It is translated as CASSRGPSGYEQYF.

The chain links TRBV7-9 to TRBJ2-5, with D perhaps matching TRBD1 (5 bases). Trimming removed 5 bases from V and 2 bases from J, with 18 bases in between. The CDR3 sequence is 16 residues long. Germline CDR1 and CDR2: SEHNR and FQNEAQ (reference sequence). Here the CDR3 reads CASSQIISTDQETQYF. CDR3 nucleotides: TGTGCCAGCAGCCAAATTATATCGACAGATCAAGAGACCCAGTACTTC.